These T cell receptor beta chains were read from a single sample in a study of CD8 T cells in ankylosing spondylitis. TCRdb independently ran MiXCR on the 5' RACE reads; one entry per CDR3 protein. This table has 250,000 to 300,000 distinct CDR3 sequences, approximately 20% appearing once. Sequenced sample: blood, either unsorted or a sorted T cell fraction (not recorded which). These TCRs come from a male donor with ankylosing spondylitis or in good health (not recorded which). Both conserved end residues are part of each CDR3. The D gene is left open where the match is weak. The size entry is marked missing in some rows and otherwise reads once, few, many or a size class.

TGTGCCAGCAGTTTAGGGACAGCAACTAATGAAAAACTGTTTTTT,CASSLGTATNEKLFF,.,TRBJ1-4,.,TRBV12-3/TRBV12-4
TGTGCCAGCAGTCCGAACACCGGGGAGCTGTTTTTT,CASSPNTGELFF,.,TRBJ2-2,many,TRBV5-1
TGCGCCAGCAGCTCAAAAACGACAGGGATGGGCTATGGCACCGGGGAGCTGTTTTTT,CASSSKTTGMGYGTGELFF,TRBD1,TRBJ2-2,.,TRBV5-1
TGCGCCAGCAGCTTGGCGGGGATGAGGACTGAAGCTTTCTTT,CASSLAGMRTEAFF,.,TRBJ1-1,.,TRBV5-1
TGCAGCGCTCTCAGGACAACCCCCTCGAACACCATATATTTT,CSALRTTPSNTIYF,.,TRBJ1-3,few,TRBV29-1
TGTGCCAGCACCCACTTTATAGCGGGAGGCCTCCAAGAGACCCAGTACTTC,CASTHFIAGGLQETQYF,TRBD2,TRBJ2-5,few,TRBV7-9
TGTGCCAGCAGCCGCGTTGGGGGCACGCAAGAGACCCAGTACTTC,CASSRVGGTQETQYF,.,TRBJ2-5,few,TRBV3-1
TGTGCCAGCAGTTCGGGTCATCAGGCCCAGCATTTT,CASSSGHQAQHF,.,TRBJ1-5,.,TRBV12-3/TRBV12-4
TGCAGTGCTAGAGGTTGGGGCGGAGGCACAGATACGCAGTATTTT,CSARGWGGGTDTQYF,.,TRBJ2-3,.,TRBV20-1
TGCAGTGCTAGGGACCCGGGACTAGCGGGGTTCTATGAGCAGTTCTTC,CSARDPGLAGFYEQFF,TRBD2,TRBJ2-1,.,TRBV20-1
TGTGCCAGCAGCTTAGCCCGACTAGCGGGGTTCCAAGAGACCCAGTACTTC,CASSLARLAGFQETQYF,TRBD2,TRBJ2-5,.,TRBV7-6
TGTGCCAGCAGTAACAAACCGACCCTCGGCACTGAAGCTTTCTTT,CASSNKPTLGTEAFF,.,TRBJ1-1,.,TRBV6-5
TGTGCCAGCAGTTTATCGGGGGCAGATACGCAGTATTTT,CASSLSGADTQYF,.,TRBJ2-3,many,TRBV12-3/TRBV12-4